This T cell receptor beta chain was recovered during a study of regulatory T cells in long-lasting Graves disease (dated by TCRdb to about 2021). Some background on the complete study: Newly diagnosed Graves' disease patients had taken antithyroid drugs for less than 3 months. Persistent Graves' disease patients were compared with newly diagnosed Graves' disease patients by peripheral blood TCR sequencing and RNA sequencing. The study was conducted in China and was registered as a clinical trial. A total of roughly 35 samples underwent TCR sequencing: some 13 from persistent and around 20 from newly diagnosed Graves' disease patients. Results and caveats for the whole study, not just this receptor: More public clonotypes were shared among persistent patients (more than 2,500) than among newly diagnosed patients (under 1,000). Sequencing and analysis were limited to the TCR beta chain. Persistent Graves' disease patients showed lower TCR Shannon entropy and fewer highly expanded clones than newly diagnosed patients, suggesting clonal expansion. The authors acknowledged the small sample size as a limitation that may reduce accuracy. Only peripheral blood was studied, because thyroid tissue, the primary lesion, was inaccessible. Preferential use of TRBV28, TRBJ1-2 and TRBJ2-5 was observed in persistent disease, whereas TRBV20-1 and TRBJ2-1 were favored in newly diagnosed disease.

The library was generated by multiplex PCR. Sequencing was performed on an Illumina HiSeq 4000. CDR3 regions were amplified by Arm-PCR with iRepertoire HTBI primers to construct TCR beta libraries. Before sequencing, the PCR products underwent gel purification. From the authors' description of their analysis: A total of some 65 TRBV and some 15 TRBJ segments were identified across samples and were used for gene usage analysis of CDR3 amino acid clonotypes. COPE and FqMerger were used to merge filtered high-quality paired reads into contigs. BLAST was used to align contigs to IMGT TRBV, TRBD and TRBJ reference genes, with CDR3 defined following IMGT. Highly expanded clones were defined as clonotypes with a frequency above 0.1%. Shannon entropy served as the measure of repertoire diversity, while the Gini coefficient captured V-J evenness. A clonotype found in more than one individual was treated as public. TCRdb reprocessing: public reads trimmed at Q25 with fastp, clones called with MiXCR, in-frame beta chains kept. Identical CDR3 protein sequences are pooled into one entry, listed with their most common genes and DNA. These V and J calls rely on TCRdb rather than the paper's analysis. Here the sample has approximately 250,000 distinct CDR3 sequences; approximately 16% occur a single time. The ten largest clones add up to approximately 20% of the sample.

As concerns this clonotype: It lacks a known antigen. No clone much larger than this one lies a single base away; base qualities are absent.

After removal of 4 bases from V and 3 bases from J, the junction retains 7 bases not matched to a gene. Reading from cysteine to phenylalanine, the CDR3 counts 17 amino acids. The CDR3 DNA has 51 bases and is translated from base 1. Sequences LGHDT (CDR1) and YNNKEL (CDR2) are obtained from the germline V gene (reference sequence). The time point label of this sample denotes: newly diagnosed GD, antithyroid drugs for less than 3 months. For both TCR sequencing and RNA sequencing, RNA was extracted from PBMCs using TRIzol. Graves' disease was diagnosed according to American Thyroid Association guidelines. Patients were recruited from an endocrinology department in Xi'an, China. From each patient, about 8.9 milliliters of peripheral blood was collected into an EDTA anticoagulant tube. PBMCs were isolated by Ficoll Paque Plus density gradient separation without further T cell sorting. An Agilent 2100 Bioanalyzer and agarose gel were used to check RNA quality, while a NanoDrop 2000 measured RNA concentration.

The source is a female donor with Graves disease. This specimen consisted of peripheral blood mononuclear cells (PBMCs), obtained at new diagnosis, from a patient treated with antithyroid drugs. The chain is encoded by TRBV3-1 joined to TRBJ2-3; 13 nucleotides in the junction match TRBD2. The DNA sequence follows: TGTGCCAGCAGCCCATGGACTAGCGGGAGCGGAACAGATACGCAGTATTTT. Its protein reads: CASSPWTSGSGTDTQYF.